These T cell receptor beta chains were read from a single sample in a study of T cell responses to AZD1222 COVID-19 vaccine. The assay was immunoSEQ multiplex PCR, and TCRdb's table has in-frame clones only and misses some. Among roughly 120,000 clones listed, roughly 88% were seen once. Source: peripheral blood, taken on day 0 of AZD1222 vaccination. Every receptor here comes from an adult in good health. The CDR3 runs from the conserved cysteine through the conserved F or W. A D gene is named only where the DNA matches it firmly. Clone size is given for some rows only: seen once, a few or many times, or a class if the clone is expanded.

j_call	clone_size	d_call	v_call	cdr3_nt	cdr3_aa
TRBJ2-7	NA	NA	TRBV6-5	TGTGCCAGCAGTTACCGAGAAGGGTACGAGCAGTACTTC	CASSYREGYEQYF
TRBJ2-5	NA	NA	TRBV4-3	TGCGCCAGCAGCCCGGGACTCTCGCAAGAGACCCAGTACTTC	CASSPGLSQETQYF
TRBJ2-3	NA	TRBD2	TRBV5-1	TGCGCCAGCAGCCCGACTAGCGGGCGCACAGATACGCAGTATTTT	CASSPTSGRTDTQYF
TRBJ2-7	NA	TRBD2	TRBV9	TGTGCCAGCAGCGGACTAGCGGACCCCTACGAGCAGTACTTC	CASSGLADPYEQYF
TRBJ2-7	NA	TRBD2	TRBV7-9	TGTGCCAGCAGCTCTAGCGGGGGGCTGGGCGAGCAGTACTTC	CASSSSGGLGEQYF
TRBJ1-2	NA	NA	TRBV19	TGTGCCAGTAGTGGAGGGACCGAGGGGAACTATGGCTACACCTTC	CASSGGTEGNYGYTF
TRBJ2-5	few	NA	TRBV4-3	TGCGCCAGCAGCTCCCAACCCCCGGTAGCGACGTACCAAGAGACCCAGTACTTC	CASSSQPPVATYQETQYF
TRBJ2-5	NA	TRBD2	TRBV7-9	TGTGCCAGCAGCTTAATCGGACTAGCGGGCCAAGAGACCCAGTACTTC	CASSLIGLAGQETQYF
TRBJ2-5	NA	TRBD2	TRBV30	TGTGCCTGGAGTCCTACCTTTAGGATCGGGGGGGTAGAGACCCAGTACTTC	CAWSPTFRIGGVETQYF
TRBJ2-5	once	TRBD1	TRBV11-3	TGTGCCAGCAGCTCGGGCCGGACAGGGTTAGAGACCCAGTACTTC	CASSSGRTGLETQYF
TRBJ2-7	NA	NA	TRBV9	TGTGCCAGCAGCGACGGACAATCGTACGAGCAGTACTTC	CASSDGQSYEQYF
TRBJ1-2	NA	NA	TRBV7-9	TGTGCCAGCAGCCTGAGCTATGGCTACACCTTC	CASSLSYGYTF
TRBJ2-7	NA	TRBD1	TRBV3-1/TRBV3-2	TGTGCCAGCAGCCAGGCGGGACAGGGATCTAGGGAGCAGTACTTC	CASSQAGQGSREQYF
TRBJ2-5	NA	NA	TRBV24-1	TGTGCCACCAGTGATCCGGCGGAGTACCAAGAGACCCAGTACTTC	CATSDPAEYQETQYF
TRBJ1-2	once	NA	TRBV6-1	TGTGCCAGCAGTGAACTTATCGCTGGCTACACCTTC	CASSELIAGYTF
TRBJ2-7	NA	TRBD1	TRBV5-1	TGCGCCAGCAGCTTAGGCCTCCGGACAGGCGAGCAGTACTTC	CASSLGLRTGEQYF
TRBJ1-1	few	NA	TRBV9	TGTGCCAGCAGCGTAGTGCAGGGAGGTACTGAAGCTTTCTTT	CASSVVQGGTEAFF
TRBJ2-5	many	TRBD2	TRBV20-1	TGCAGTGCTAGTTCCCCGACTAGCGGGTCCATAGAGACCCAGTACTTC	CSASSPTSGSIETQYF
TRBJ2-7	NA	TRBD2	TRBV6-5	TGTGCCAGCAGCAGACTAGCGGGGACCGACGAGCAGTACTTC	CASSRLAGTDEQYF
TRBJ1-2	NA	NA	TRBV6-1	TGTGCCAGCAGTGAAAAGGCCCGGGGCGGTGGCTACACCTTC	CASSEKARGGGYTF
TRBJ2-1	NA	NA	TRBV7-2	TGTGCCAGCAGCTTAGTTAGGTACAATGAGCAGTTCTTC	CASSLVRYNEQFF
TRBJ2-6	once	NA	TRBV7-3	TGTGCCAGCAGCCCCGGACCTGGGGCCAACGTCCTGACTTTC	CASSPGPGANVLTF
TRBJ2-1	NA	NA	TRBV5-1	TGCGCCAGCAGCCTCCCCAATGAGCAGTTCTTC	CASSLPNEQFF
TRBJ2-2	NA	TRBD2	TRBV10-1	TGCGCCAGCAGACAAGGGACTAGCGGGGCCGGGGAGCTGTTTTTT	CASRQGTSGAGELFF
TRBJ2-7	NA	TRBD2	TRBV11-2	TGTGCCAGCAGCACCTATAGCGGGAGTAGAAACGAGCAGTACTTC	CASSTYSGSRNEQYF
TRBJ2-7	once	NA	TRBV11-3	TGTGCCAGCAGCCTCAGGGCAGTACCCTACGAGCAGTACTTC	CASSLRAVPYEQYF
TRBJ2-7	NA	TRBD2	TRBV5-5	TGTGCCAGCAGCCGAGATCCGTCTAGCGGCTACGAGCAGTACTTC	CASSRDPSSGYEQYF
TRBJ1-3	NA	NA	TRBV7-9	TGTGCCAGCAGGGATTCTAACCTCTCTGGAAACACCATATATTTT	CASRDSNLSGNTIYF
TRBJ1-5	few	NA	TRBV2	TGTGCCAGCAGTGATGTGGTGGTGGTAAAGCCCCAGCATTTT	CASSDVVVVKPQHF
TRBJ2-2	once	TRBD1	TRBV7-3	TGTGCCAGCAGCTTATGGGCAGGGGGCACCGGGGAGCTGTTTTTT	CASSLWAGGTGELFF
TRBJ2-2	once	TRBD2	TRBV7-3	TGTGCCAGCAGCTTCGGACTAGCGAAAAACACCGGGGAGCTGTTTTTT	CASSFGLAKNTGELFF